Shown below are 18 T cell receptor beta chains from a single sample sequenced in a study of Ad26.COV2.S vaccination and SARS-CoV-2 variants. Treatment noted: 15 to 20 received Ad26.COV2.S at low or high dose, single or two shots; 5 received placebo; per-sample allocation not given. The samples were gathered on day 63 after the first injection of vaccine or placebo. Measured with immunoSEQ multiplex PCR; TCRdb has only the in-frame clones, and not every one. The sample shows some 340,000 clones, 85% to 90% of them seen only once. The sequences come from peripheral blood, collected in a trial of Ad26.COV2.S vaccine versus placebo. The origin of the receptors is a person aged 18 to 65 who received the Ad26.COV2.S COVID-19 vaccine or a placebo.

This rearrangement joins TRBV9 to TRBJ1-2; D is undetermined. The ends were cut back, 1 base at V and 8 bases at J, with 12 bases in the middle. The CDR3 is 13 amino acids. Germline V CDR1 and CDR2: SGDLS, YYNGEE. The CDR3 is CASSVTAKGGYTF. CDR3 in DNA: TGTGCCAGCAGCGTAACGGCCAAAGGAGGCTACACCTTC.

The count of this clone is one. The V and J genes are TRBV6-6 and TRBJ1-3; TRBD1 is a possible D gene (5 bases). V lost 4 bases and J lost 4, with 14 bases in between. Germline-derived CDR1 and CDR2 are MNHNY and SVGAGI (reference sequence). The CDR3 has 15 amino acids. CDR3 residues: CASSSIGVLGNTIYF. CDR3 sequence (DNA): TGTGCCAGCAGTTCGATAGGGGTTCTGGGAAACACCATATATTTT.

Only one count was recorded for this clone. This sequence joins TRBV4-1 and TRBJ1-5; D might be TRBD1 (5 bases). The germline V gene has CDR1 MGHRA and CDR2 YSYEKL. V was clipped by 3 bases and J by 7 bases, with 13 bases between them. The CDR3 covers 14 residues. The CDR3 DNA follows: TGCGCCAGCAGCCATATCGGGGGGGAGCAGCCCCAGCATTTT. Amino acid sequence: CASSHIGGEQPQHF.

The rearrangement joins TRBV19 to TRBJ2-2, with D unclear. There are 12 residues in the CDR3. Germline-derived CDR1 and CDR2 are LNHDA and SQIVND (reference sequence). V was cut by 6 bases and J by 6 bases, with 8 bases left in between. CDR3 sequence reads: CASREVPGELFF. DNA for the CDR3: TGTGCCAGTAGGGAAGTTCCCGGGGAGCTGTTTTTT.

The rearrangement links TRBV7-8 to TRBJ1-1; 9 positions match TRBD1. CDR3 length equals 17 residues. Unmatched junction bases numbered 13, after V lost 1 base and J lost 7 bases. Germline CDR1 and CDR2: SGHVS and FQNEAQ. For the CDR3, the DNA is TGTGCCAGCAGCTTAGTGGCCAGGAGAACAGGGGGCGATGAAGCTTTCTTT. Amino acid sequence: CASSLVARRTGGDEAFF.

The rearrangement uses TRBV5-1 and TRBJ2-7; TRBD1 agrees at 7 bases. The germline gives CDR1 SGHRS, CDR2 YFSETQ. The CDR3 loop spans 13 amino acids. V lost 4 bases and J lost 2; bases outside the gene matches: 3. This CDR3 is CASSDQGAYEQYF. The CDR3 DNA reads TGCGCCAGCAGCGATCAGGGGGCCTACGAGCAGTACTTC.

This chain connects TRBV6-4 to TRBJ1-1; 7 positions match TRBD1. The CDR3 runs 13 residues. Losses at the gene ends were 3 bases for V and 10 bases for J; bases not matched to a gene: 8. Germline V gene data show CDR1 as MRHNA and CDR2 as SNTAGT. CDR3 residues: CASSERTGGRAFF. The CDR3, as DNA: TGTGCCAGCAGTGAACGGACAGGTGGGCGAGCTTTCTTT.

This clone was found once. The chain employs TRBV7-2 and TRBJ2-5; 9 positions match TRBD1. The CDR3 is made up of 15 amino acids. V lost 1 base and J lost 4; bases outside the gene matches: 4. Germline CDR1 is SGHTA and CDR2 is FQGNSA. The DNA for the CDR3 is TGTGCCAGCAGCTTAGGGACAGGGGTGGGAGAGACCCAGTACTTC. Its translation: CASSLGTGVGETQYF.

The chain couples TRBV11-2 to TRBJ1-2; possible D gene TRBD1, 5 bases. The CDR3 consists of 13 residues. The V and J ends lost 3 bases and 8 bases respectively, with 13 bases between them. CDR1 and CDR2 from the germline V gene are SGHAT and FQNNGV. The CDR3 here is CASSFSTVRGYTF. The CDR3 nucleotides are TGTGCCAGCAGCTTTTCGACAGTGCGGGGCTACACCTTC.

The chain links TRBV30 to TRBJ2-7; D unresolved. In germline, CDR1 is GTSNPN, CDR2 SVGIG (reference sequence). The length of the CDR3 is 13 residues. With 0 bases removed from V and 1 base from J, the gap between germline ends came to 7 bases. CDR3 in amino acids: CAWSVPPSYEQYF. In nucleotides, the CDR3 is TGTGCCTGGAGTGTCCCCCCTTCCTACGAGCAGTACTTC.

The chain employs TRBV5-8 and TRBJ1-5; D is perhaps TRBD1 (6 bases). Trimming shortened V by 3 bases and J by 1 base, and 14 bases separated the two germline ends. This CDR3 region has 16 residues. Per the germline V gene, CDR1 is SGHTS and CDR2 is YDEGEE. CDR3 sequence reads: CASSSTTGKSNQPQHF. The DNA of the CDR3 is TGTGCCAGCAGCTCTACTACAGGGAAGAGCAATCAGCCCCAGCATTTT.

The rearrangement links TRBV19 to TRBJ1-6; 7 nucleotides align to TRBD1. Per germline, CDR1 LNHDA and CDR2 SQIVND (reference sequence). Germline trimming cut 8 bases from V and 6 bases from J; bases unmatched to any gene: 7. The CDR3 consists of 14 residues. CDR3 nucleotide sequence: TGTGCCAGTCGACAGGGTGCTGGTAATTCACCCCTCCACTTT. It yields the protein CASRQGAGNSPLHF.

V usage is TRBV5-1 and J usage is TRBJ1-3; D remains ambiguous. The CDR3 contains 14 residues. V shed 4 bases and J shed 0 bases, with 8 bases lying between them. Germline V lookup: CDR1 SGHRS, CDR2 YFSETQ. The CDR3: CASSQYGSGNTIYF. CDR3 DNA: TGCGCCAGCAGCCAATACGGCTCTGGAAACACCATATATTTT.

This sequence joins TRBV20-1 and TRBJ1-1; D ambiguous. The CDR3 contains 13 residues. Germline V gives CDR1 DFQATT, CDR2 SNEGSKA (reference sequence). The V gene lost 3 bases and the J gene lost 0 bases, with 8 bases spanning the gap. CDR3 amino acids: CSASPGMNTEAFF. CDR3 in DNA: TGCAGTGCTAGTCCAGGTATGAACACTGAAGCTTTCTTT.

The chain couples TRBV7-2 to TRBJ2-2; D is uncertain. V lost 1 base and J 0 bases, leaving 6 bases between the germline ends. Germline CDR1 is SGHTA and CDR2 is FQGNSA. The CDR3 contains 15 residues. CDR3 coding DNA: TGTGCCAGCAGCTTAGACAGCACGAACACCGGGGAGCTGTTTTTT. Protein: CASSLDSTNTGELFF.

In the case of this clone: Other DNA sequences in the sample encode the same CDR3. J is TRBJ2-3 and V is TRBV10-3; D unclear. The CDR3 spans 11 residues. CDR1 is ENHRY and CDR2 is SYGVKD in the germline V gene. V dropped 6 bases and J dropped 3 bases, with 4 bases sitting between them. The CDR3 protein is CAIRNTDTQYF. CDR3 coding DNA: TGTGCCATCAGGAATACAGATACGCAGTATTTT.

The V gene is TRBV24-1, the J gene TRBJ2-5; 7 positions agree with TRBD2. The germline gives CDR1 KGHDR, CDR2 SFDVKD. The length of the CDR3 is 15 residues. With 4 bases clipped from V and 1 base from J, the junction kept 5 bases outside the gene matches. CDR3 DNA sequence: TGTGCCACCAGTGAGGGGGGGGGTGGCCAAGAGACCCAGTACTTC. Translating gives CATSEGGGGQETQYF.

The chain recombines TRBV19 with TRBJ1-2; 10 nucleotides agree with TRBD1. Germline lookup yields CDR1 LNHDA and CDR2 SQIVND (reference sequence). CDR3 length: 14 residues. V shed 5 bases and J 3 bases; nucleotides not matched to a gene: 3. This CDR3 is CASSSDRGDYGYTF. The CDR3 DNA is TGTGCCAGTAGTTCGGACAGGGGGGACTATGGCTACACCTTC.